This entry concerns a single T cell receptor beta chain. The CDR3 totals 13 residues. The germline V gene encodes CDR1 SEHNR and CDR2 FQNEAQ (reference sequence). V gave up 3 bases and J gave up 3 bases, with 8 bases separating them. The data were taken from a study of neurological immune-mediated disorders. The time point: longitudinal time-point 2. TCRdb recomputed calls from the 5' RACE reads with MiXCR, one row per CDR3 protein. The sample has some 30,000 distinct CDR3 sequences; about an eighth are singletons. The origin of this receptor is a woman aged 40 to 50 in good health. The sample was PBMCs. The chain has TRBV7-9 and TRBJ1-1, with no clear D. CDR3 region: CASSLTTDTEAFF. As DNA, the CDR3 is TGTGCCAGCAGCTTGACTACAGACACTGAAGCTTTCTTT.